This T cell receptor beta chain came from a study of CD8 T cells in ankylosing spondylitis. Findings and limits, study-wide: Matched ankylosing spondylitis synovial fluid reportedly contained a significantly enriched population of disease-linked clones.

Quantitative 5'-RACE with molecular barcodes produced the TCR beta libraries. TCRdb itself ran the 5' RACE reads through MiXCR, one entry per CDR3 protein. Of 250,000 to 350,000 distinct CDR3 sequences in the sample, 20% are singletons; the top ten hold 7.5% to 9%. This clonotype was counted between two and nine times. Its target is not known. The V and J ends lost 8 bases and 9 bases respectively, with 17 bases between them. This CDR3 has 14 residues. This chain uses TRBV12-3 or TRBV12-4 with TRBJ1-6, with D perhaps matching TRBD1 (5 bases). The sample taken for sequencing was blood, either unsorted or a sorted T cell fraction (not recorded which). This TCR derives from a male donor with ankylosing spondylitis or in good health (not recorded which). CDR3 loop: CASAQSGGSSPLHF. The CDR3 DNA sequence: TGTGCCAGCGCCCAATCGGGGGGAAGTTCACCCCTCCACTTT.